This T cell receptor (beta chain) was identified in a study of T cells after yellow fever vaccination (dated by TCRdb to between 2018 and 2021). Regarding the complete study: The SMART-Seq v4 Ultra Low Input RNA kit was used to prepare libraries from fractions with low cell numbers. To track T-cell clones before and after primary and booster YFV17D yellow fever vaccination, bulk TCR alpha and beta repertoires were sequenced longitudinally. Two healthy male donors made up the cohort, one aged 18 to 30 years and the other aged 30 to 40 years. Blood samples were taken at several timepoints before and after primary and secondary immunization, and bulk PBMC replicates and cell subsets were isolated.

V drops 3 bases and J drops 4 bases, leaving 11 bases in between. The CDR3 covers 13 residues, taking in both the cysteine and the phenylalanine. The read is trimmed to its CDR3 DNA, 39 bases read in frame from base 1. From the germline V gene (reference sequence), CDR1 is DFQATT and CDR2 is SNEGSKA. As for this clonotype: Its antigen is not yet known. Base qualities were left out, and no much larger clone turns up one base away.

The research as a whole found: Compared with the primary T-cell response, the secondary T-cell response was faster but weaker, reaching its peak on day 5 rather than on day 15. Because abundant contaminating clonotypes from the bulk population could be contained in FACS-sorted repertoires, computational filtering was required. Because only a couple of donors were included in the study, the extent to which the findings can be generalized is limited. After the booster, most of the clones that had expanded following primary vaccination were detected again (roughly 97% of CD4 and roughly 88% of CD8), which suggests that memory was broadly maintained. A small fraction of clonotypes appeared in both the CD4 and CD8 compartments, likely as a result of convergent recombination.

Interpreted using the paper, the treatment or condition label stands for: live attenuated yellow fever vaccine strain. A standard Ficoll-Paque protocol was used to isolate PBMCs from peripheral blood. Dynabeads CD4 and CD8 positive selection kits were used to isolate the CD4 and CD8 T-cell fractions. TriZol was used to extract RNA from bulk PBMCs, from CD4 and CD8 fractions, and from dextramer-positive and dextramer-negative fractions. Sequencing used an Illumina NovaSeq 6000. TCR cDNA was synthesized by 5'RACE template switching, which introduced a universal primer site and unique molecular identifiers. Priming of cDNA synthesis was performed from both the TCR alpha and TCR beta constant segments. Library amplification used two PCR steps, and the second PCR step added sample barcodes and sequencing adapters. Libraries were sequenced on Illumina HiSeq 2500 (2x100 bp) or NovaSeq (2x150 bp). The original methods were these. Demultiplexing of reads and collapsing into UMI consensus sequences were performed with MIGEC, and V(D)J alignment was carried out with MiXCR. Using edgeR on replicate PBMC samples, clonotypes were called vaccine-responding if FDR was below 0.01 and the log2 fold change was above 5 up to day 15. CD4 or CD8 identity was assigned to each bulk clonotype according to whether the clonotype was present at higher abundance in the sequenced CD4 repertoire or the sequenced CD8 repertoire. TCRdb passed the public sequencing reads through fastp at Q25 and MiXCR, retaining productive beta sequences. Rows matching on CDR3 protein sequence are summarized as one entry with the most common DNA and genes. The V and J calls were not made by the authors but by TCRdb's processing. This sample has 200,000 to 250,000 distinct CDR3 sequences in its table, and more than 3% of those were observed once. In total, the top ten clones hold roughly 3.2% of the sample.

Sequenced material: CD4+ T cells sorted from PBMCs, taken 10 days after the yellow fever booster vaccination. The source is a young man who received the YFV17D yellow fever vaccine. The V and J genes are TRBV20-1 and TRBJ2-3; possibly the D gene is TRBD1, per 6 matching bases. CDR3 region: CSARGASADTQYF. The sequenced DNA: TGCAGTGCTAGGGGGGCATCGGCAGATACGCAGTATTTT.